This TCR beta chain was observed in a study of T-cell memory formation after mild COVID-19. Study in general: TCR clustering was largely donor specific.

A note on this clonotype: What it binds is unknown.

TCRdb redid the calling of the 5' RACE reads with MiXCR, one entry per CDR3 protein. The sample has around 370,000 distinct CDR3 sequences, around 21% seen once. The CDR3 runs 14 residues. V lost 0 bases and J lost 9; bases outside the gene matches: 7. Germline CDR1 SGHRS, CDR2 YFSETQ. Whole-study findings and limits: Confirmation was lacking for SARS-CoV-2 specificity of second-wave clones that peaked on day 37. Contracting CD4+ clones sat mainly in CM and EM; CD8+ in EMRA.

The receptor was derived from an adult woman who had mild COVID-19 (a few samples of this study predate the infection). Cell type and time point are not known. This rearrangement joins TRBV5-1 to TRBJ2-5, with 8 bases that match TRBD2. The sequencing sample was made of PBMCs or a T cell subset sorted from them (not recorded which). For the CDR3, the DNA is TGCGCCAGCAGCTTGGACCTCCGGGAGGGGGCCCAGTACTTC. Translation: CASSLDLREGAQYF.